Following are 20 T cell receptor beta chains from one sample sequenced in a study of neurological immune-mediated disorders. MiXCR, run by TCRdb on the 5' RACE reads, gives a single entry per CDR3 protein. Among 50,000 to 60,000 distinct CDR3 sequences listed, 3% to 4% were seen once. Sample: CD4+ T cells from blood. These receptors came from a woman in her 40s with multiple sclerosis.

Comments on this clonotype: An end of the junction differs from the germline gene, which may be a read error. The V and J genes are TRBV5-1 and TRBJ2-3; a possible D gene is TRBD1 (6 bases). The CDR3 runs to 14 residues. The V gene's germline CDR1 is SGHRS and CDR2 YFSETQ. As DNA, the CDR3 is TGCGCCAGCAACAGGGCTTCTAGCACAGATATGCAGTATTTT. Translation: CASNRASSTDMQYF.

This clonotype was seen repeatedly, ten times or more. The chain links TRBV6-5 to TRBJ1-1; TRBD1 might be the D (5 bases). With 2 bases removed from V and 11 bases from J, the gap between germline ends came to 18 bases. Looked up from germline, CDR1 is MNHEY and CDR2 is SVGAGI. The CDR3 is 14 amino acids. CDR3 sequence (DNA): TGTGCCAGCAGTTACGGTCGACAGAACCCAATTGCTTTCTTT. Its translation: CASSYGRQNPIAFF.

This clonotype was seen many times. The chain combines TRBV5-1 with TRBJ2-7; TRBD1 matches at 8 bases. V trimming: 5 bases; J trimming: 3 bases; junction bases outside the gene matches: 4. CDR1 SGHRS and CDR2 YFSETQ come from the germline V gene. The CDR3 sequence is 13 residues long. The CDR3 DNA is TGCGCCAGCAGAAAGGACAGGGTCTACGAGCAGTACTTC. As protein: CASRKDRVYEQYF. Filled out from reference TRBV5-1 and TRBJ2-7, the complete variable domain reads KAGVTQTPRYLIKTRGQQVTLSCSPISGHRSVSWYQQTPGQGLQFLFEYFSETQRNKGNFPGRFSGRQFSNSRSEMNVSTLELGDSALYLCASRKDRVYEQYFGPGTRLTVT.

This clonotype occurred many times. This chain connects TRBV14 to TRBJ1-4; no definite D call. This CDR3 is built from 13 residues. Germline CDR1 and CDR2: SGHDN and FVKESK. Trimming cost V 4 bases and J 10 bases, with 13 bases left between them. The CDR3 protein is CASSRQLDGKLFF. The CDR3 coding sequence is TGTGCCAGCAGCCGGCAGCTGGACGGAAAACTGTTTTTT. The whole variable domain, filled in from reference TRBV14 and TRBJ1-4, reads EAGVTQFPSHSVIEKGQTVTLRCDPISGHDNLYWYRRVMGKEIKFLLHFVKESKQDESGMPNNRFLAERTGGTYSTLKVQPAELEDSGVYFCASSRQLDGKLFFGSGTQLSVL.

This clonotype was counted many times. The chain couples TRBV27 to TRBJ1-6; D ambiguous. The V and J ends lost 0 bases and 7 bases respectively, with 10 bases between them. Germline assignment: CDR1 MNHEY and CDR2 SMNVEV (reference sequence). The CDR3 has 15 residues. The chain's CDR3 is CASSLSGVLNSPLHF. The CDR3 coding sequence is TGTGCCAGCAGTTTATCCGGAGTTTTGAATTCACCCCTCCACTTT.

The table lists this clonotype with many counts. The chain joins TRBV12-3 or TRBV12-4 to TRBJ1-2; tentatively, D is TRBD1 (5 bases). The V gene lost 0 bases and the J gene lost 3 bases, with 17 bases spanning the gap. This CDR3 comprises 17 residues. The CDR3 DNA reads TGTGCCAGCAGTTTAGCGGCAGGGTTGTTGTCCCACTATGGCTACACCTTC. Encoded protein: CASSLAAGLLSHYGYTF.

This clonotype has ten or more counts. This rearrangement joins TRBV11-2 to TRBJ2-7; D possibly corresponds to TRBD1 (5 bases). Trimming cost V 5 bases and J 0 bases, with 14 bases left between them. The CDR3 consists of 15 residues. CDR1 is SGHAT, CDR2 FQNNGV, per germline. CDR3 sequence: CASSVGHLSSYEQYF. The CDR3 nucleotides are TGTGCCAGCAGCGTCGGACACCTGAGCTCCTACGAGCAGTACTTC.

Ten or more counts support this clonotype. The rearrangement links TRBV20-1 to TRBJ2-1; D might be TRBD2 (7 bases). The germline V gene encodes CDR1 DFQATT and CDR2 SNEGSKA (reference sequence). V was cut by 4 bases and J by 6 bases, with 16 bases left in between. CDR3 length: 14 residues. The CDR3 DNA is TGCAGTGCTAAAGGGGGGGGGCCCCTCAATGAGCAGTTCTTC. This codes for CSAKGGGPLNEQFF.

This clonotype was detected many times. The rearrangement links TRBV5-1 to TRBJ2-3; the D is unclear. Looked up from germline, CDR1 is SGHRS and CDR2 is YFSETQ. This CDR3 has 15 amino acids. Trimming stripped 3 bases from V and 2 bases from J, with 13 bases between. CDR3 region: CASSSTGFPTDTQYF. The CDR3 nucleotides read TGCGCCAGCAGCTCCACCGGATTCCCCACAGATACGCAGTATTTT.

Ten or more counts support this clonotype. The chain is built from TRBV10-3 and TRBJ1-1, with D unresolved. This CDR3 contains 15 residues. The germline V and J ends were trimmed by 2 bases and 4 bases, with 14 bases remaining between them. The germline gives CDR1 ENHRY, CDR2 SYGVKD. The CDR3 bases are TGTGCCATCAGTGAGGTCGTGGCCGGTAGCACTGAAGCTTTCTTT. Protein product: CAISEVVAGSTEAFF.

This clonotype occurred many times. V gene TRBV6-5 combines with J gene TRBJ1-1; D is unclear. Trimming pared 2 bases from V and 0 bases from J, leaving 7 bases between. The CDR3 extends over 14 amino acids. Germline assignment: CDR1 MNHEY and CDR2 SVGAGI. DNA of the CDR3: TGTGCCAGCAGTTACGGGAGGTTGAACACTGAAGCTTTCTTT. This codes for CASSYGRLNTEAFF.

This clonotype was seen many times. V gene TRBV11-2 combines with J gene TRBJ1-2; D unclear. Germline V CDR1 and CDR2: SGHAT, FQNNGV. The CDR3 has 17 amino acids. V was pared by 2 bases and J by 2 bases, with 18 bases between. The CDR3 region is CASSLFVRKTPNYGYTF. As DNA, the CDR3 is TGTGCCAGCAGCTTATTCGTCAGGAAAACCCCCAACTATGGCTACACCTTC.

The sample holds many counts of this clonotype. The chain employs TRBV5-1 and TRBJ2-5, with TRBD2 as a possible D gene (5 bases). Germline values: CDR1 SGHRS, CDR2 YFSETQ. Trimming pared 1 base from V and 4 bases from J, leaving 5 bases between. This CDR3 is 12 amino acids long. CDR3 loop: CASSLRGETQYF. In DNA form, the CDR3 reads TGCGCCAGCAGCTTGCGGGGAGAGACCCAGTACTTC.

In its sample, this clonotype was seen many times. J is TRBJ1-1 and V is TRBV19, with unresolved D. CDR1 and CDR2 (germline): LNHDA, SQIVND (reference sequence). The CDR3 is 15 residues long. V gave up 4 bases and J gave up 1 base, with 13 bases separating them. CDR3 coding DNA: TGTGCCAGTAGTAGGGCGTGGGTTTCGAACACTGAAGCTTTCTTT. It encodes CASSRAWVSNTEAFF.

At least ten counts were recorded for this clonotype. The rearrangement uses TRBV20-1 and TRBJ2-5, with D perhaps TRBD1 or TRBD2 (6 bases each). In germline, CDR1 is DFQATT, CDR2 SNEGSKA (reference sequence). The germline V and J ends were trimmed by 6 bases and 5 bases, with 13 bases remaining between them. The CDR3 contains 12 residues. The CDR3: CSAPGAQETQYF. In DNA, the CDR3 is TGCAGTGCCCCGGGGGCTCAGGAGACCCAGTACTTC.

This clonotype was seen repeatedly, ten times or more. The genes are TRBV7-2 and TRBJ1-5; no definite D call. The germline gives CDR1 SGHTA, CDR2 FQGNSA. V gave up 5 bases and J gave up 10 bases, with 15 bases separating them. The CDR3 has 13 amino acids. The CDR3 reads CASSPGRQTPQHF. CDR3 nucleotide sequence: TGTGCCAGCAGCCCCGGGCGTCAAACCCCCCAGCATTTT.

This clonotype was detected ten times or more. This chain connects TRBV10-1 to TRBJ2-5, with TRBD2 matching over 7 bases. Per the germline V gene, CDR1 is WNHNN and CDR2 is SYGVQD (reference sequence). After removal of 4 bases from V and 0 bases from J, the junction contained 2 bases not matched to a gene. The CDR3 totals 14 residues. The CDR3, as DNA: TGCGCCAGCAGTGTGGGGGGGAACCAAGAGACCCAGTACTTC. Protein sequence: CASSVGGNQETQYF.

This chain joins TRBV5-1 and TRBJ2-7; weak D call: TRBD2 (5 bases). Germline V gene data show CDR1 as SGHRS and CDR2 as YFSETQ. There are 15 residues in the CDR3. V was shortened by 4 bases and J by 0 bases, with 14 bases between the two germline ends. CDR3 region: CASSIERAVSYEQYF. The DNA of the CDR3 is TGCGCCAGCAGCATCGAGAGGGCGGTCTCCTACGAGCAGTACTTC.

The rearrangement joins TRBV10-2 to TRBJ2-7; 10 nucleotides line up with TRBD2. The CDR3 has 14 amino acids. V shed 8 bases and J 5 bases; nucleotides not matched to a gene: 9. Germline V gives CDR1 WSHSY, CDR2 SAAADI. CDR3 nucleotides: TGCGCCAGCGGTTCTAGCGGGGGCAACGACGAGCAGTACTTC. Protein sequence: CASGSSGGNDEQYF.

This clonotype was seen repeatedly, ten times or more. The CDR3 protein is CASSQDSRGAVDGYTF. The CDR3 DNA reads TGCGCCAGCAGCCAAGATTCTCGGGGCGCGGTAGATGGCTACACCTTC. The genes are TRBV4-1 and TRBJ1-2; the D gene is possibly TRBD1 (5 bases). Germline V CDR1 and CDR2: MGHRA, YSYEKL. The germline V and J ends were trimmed by 0 bases and 6 bases, with 17 bases remaining between them. The CDR3 runs to 16 residues.